This TCR beta chain was retrieved from a study of T cell responses to AZD1222 COVID-19 vaccine. Findings and limits, study-wide: Distributed over spike, vaccine-associated CD4 TCRs predominated at 160-218 and 743-854. Baseline seropositivity occurred in only a handful of AZD1222 recipients. Within unmutated variant regions lay the reported targets of nearly half of spike-specific TCRs. Clonal diversity may have been underestimated, and the donors were mostly white British, with more females than males.

Turning to this clone: The antigen is undetermined.

Sequencing used immunoSEQ multiplex PCR; TCRdb keeps in-frame clones, though not all of them. The sample shows more than 110,000 clones, around nine tenths of them seen only once. Sequencing was performed on peripheral blood, taken on day 0 of AZD1222 vaccination. The receptor was derived from an adult in good health.

The CDR3 is CASSRGVEQFF. The CDR3 DNA follows: TGTGCCAGTAGTAGGGGGGTTGAGCAGTTCTTC. The V gene is TRBV19, the J gene TRBJ2-1, with TRBD2 as a possible D gene (6 bases). Germline CDR1 is LNHDA and CDR2 is SQIVND (reference sequence). V lost 4 bases, J lost 9 bases, and 7 bases lay in between. This CDR3 comprises 11 residues.